This is a list of T cell receptor beta chains from one sample in a study of T cell repertoires in ileal Crohn's disease. The repertoire was sequenced with immunoSEQ multiplex PCR; TCRdb's copy has only in-frame clones and lacks some. The sample lists 5,500 to 9,000 clones; 55% to 75% were seen once. Sequencing was performed on ileal tissue. These receptors all stem from an adult with Crohn's disease. The CDR3 runs from the conserved cysteine through the conserved F or W. The order of the fields is clone size, V gene, CDR3 length, D gene, J gene, CDR3 DNA, CDR3 protein. A D gene is named only where the DNA matches it firmly. Only some rows state a clone size, as once, few, many or a class for expanded clones.

>-|TRBV11-2|12|-|TRBJ1-2
TGTGCCAGCAGCTTACAGGGCTATGGCTACACCTTC
CASSLQGYGYTF
>once|TRBV30|12|-|TRBJ1-1
TGTGCCTGGAGTGGAGGGTACACTGAAGCTTTCTTT
CAWSGGYTEAFF
>-|TRBV18|12|-|TRBJ1-3
TGTGCCAGCTCACCTGATGGAAACACCATATATTTT
CASSPDGNTIYF
>-|TRBV19|14|-|TRBJ1-2
TGTGCCAGTAGTCTGGGGCGACGGATCGGTGGCTACACCTTC
CASSLGRRIGGYTF
>-|TRBV28|14|-|TRBJ2-7
TGTGCCAGCAGGTCCGCAGGGGGGTCCTACGAGCAGTACTTC
CASRSAGGSYEQYF
>-|TRBV7-9|14|-|TRBJ2-7
TGTGCCAGCAGCTTAGCTACGAACTCCTACGAGCAGTACTTC
CASSLATNSYEQYF
>-|TRBV6-5|15|-|TRBJ2-6
TGTGCCAGCAGCCCCGGGAGCTCTGGGGCCAACGTCCTGACTTTC
CASSPGSSGANVLTF
>once|TRBV7-8|15|-|TRBJ1-1
TGTGCCAGCAGCTTGTCACCAGGGTATAACACTGAAGCTTTCTTT
CASSLSPGYNTEAFF
>once|TRBV6-6|14|-|TRBJ1-5
TGTGCCAGCAGTCGCGACAGGCCAGGGCAGCCCCAGCATTTT
CASSRDRPGQPQHF
>-|TRBV19|11|-|TRBJ2-1
TGTGCCAGTAGTAGGTGGACTGAGCAGTTCTTC
CASSRWTEQFF
>medium-sized|TRBV6-1|11|-|TRBJ2-1
TGTGCCAGCAGTGAGGTACTTGAGCAGTTCTTC
CASSEVLEQFF
>-|TRBV9|14|-|TRBJ1-2
TGTGCCAGCAGCATTAACACAGGGTTTGGAGGCTACACCTTC
CASSINTGFGGYTF
>-|TRBV4-1|13|-|TRBJ2-2
TGCGCCAGCAGTCGCGGGAACACCGGGGAGCTGTTTTTT
CASSRGNTGELFF
>-|TRBV7-2|12|-|TRBJ2-7
TGTGCCAGCAGCGCCCGGGCCGGGGGGCAGTACTTC
CASSARAGGQYF
>-|TRBV7-9|16|TRBD2|TRBJ2-3
TGTGCCAGCAGCTCTCGGACTAGCGGAAACTCAGATACGCAGTATTTT
CASSSRTSGNSDTQYF
>-|TRBV7-8|15|-|TRBJ2-3
TGTGCCAGCAGCTTAACTGATGTGAGCACAGATACGCAGTATTTT
CASSLTDVSTDTQYF
>-|TRBV11-2|13|-|TRBJ1-1
TGTGCCAGCAGCCTAACCTTGAACACTGAAGCTTTCTTT
CASSLTLNTEAFF
>few|TRBV2|14|TRBD1|TRBJ1-2
TGTGCCAGCAGTGAGGACAGGGTATCTATCCACGGCGCCTTC
CASSEDRVSIHGAF
>few|TRBV20-1|11|-|TRBJ2-1
TGCAGTGCTAGGAGGGGCAATGAGCAGTTCTTC
CSARRGNEQFF
>-|TRBV7-9|13|-|TRBJ2-1
TGTGCCAGCAGCTTCCAGGGGACGGGTGAGCAGTTCTTC
CASSFQGTGEQFF
>-|TRBV4-1|14|-|TRBJ1-4
TGCGCCAGCACGCCCGGGGGGCGGTCTGAAAAACTGTTTTTT
CASTPGGRSEKLFF
>-|TRBV2|13|-|TRBJ1-4
TGTGCCAGCAGATTTAGTAGACAGCGAGAACTGTTTTTT
CASRFSRQRELFF
>-|TRBV30|12|TRBD2|TRBJ2-7
TGTGCCTTGACTAGCGGGAGACAAGAGCAGTACTTC
CALTSGRQEQYF
>-|TRBV9|16|-|TRBJ2-5
TGTGCCAGCAGCGAGGGGATACAGGATTTTACGGAGACCCAGTACTTC
CASSEGIQDFTETQYF
>-|TRBV11-2|16|-|TRBJ2-3
TGTGCCAGCAGCTTAGACGGATTCTCTAGCACAGATACGCAGTATTTT
CASSLDGFSSTDTQYF
>-|TRBV11-1|15|TRBD1|TRBJ2-7
TGTGCCAGCAGCGAAACCCGGGACAGTTTCTACGAGCAGTACTTC
CASSETRDSFYEQYF
>-|TRBV7-3|16|TRBD1|TRBJ2-3
TGTGCCAGCAGCCCTCAGGACAGGGGGCGCACAGATACGCAGTATTTT
CASSPQDRGRTDTQYF
>-|TRBV6-1|17|-|TRBJ2-4
TGTGCCAGCAGTGAACTATGGGGGGCACTAGCCAAAAACATTCAGTACTTC
CASSELWGALAKNIQYF
>-|TRBV14|15|-|TRBJ2-1
TGTGCCAGCAGCCAAGATGGGGGTTTCGTCACTGAGCAGTTCTTC
CASSQDGGFVTEQFF
>few|TRBV5-1|16|TRBD1|TRBJ2-7
TGCGCCAGCAGCTCCCCTTGGGACAGCAATACCTACGAGCAGTACTTC
CASSSPWDSNTYEQYF
>medium-sized|TRBV14|16|-|TRBJ1-4
TGTGCCAGCAGCCAAGGGTACGGGACAACTAATGAAAAACTGTTTTTT
CASSQGYGTTNEKLFF
>-|TRBV7-9|15|TRBD2|TRBJ2-7
TGTGCCAGCAGCGTAACGCGGGGGTCCTCCTACGAGCAGTACTTC
CASSVTRGSSYEQYF
>-|TRBV6-1|13|-|TRBJ1-1
TGTGCCAGCAAGGGGACTATGAACACTGAAGCTTTCTTT
CASKGTMNTEAFF
>-|TRBV2|14|-|TRBJ1-5
TGTGCCAGTAACACTAATGCAGGGAATCAGCCCCAGCATTTT
CASNTNAGNQPQHF
>-|TRBV19|13|-|TRBJ1-3
TGTGCCAGTAGTGTGAGCGGATCAAACACCATATATTTT
CASSVSGSNTIYF
>-|TRBV18|13|-|TRBJ1-4
TGTGCCAGCTCCGGACAGCTAAATGAAAAACTGTTTTTT
CASSGQLNEKLFF
>-|TRBV7-9|14|-|TRBJ1-5
TGTGCCAGCAGCTTGGGCAGGGGTGATCAGCCCCAGCATTTT
CASSLGRGDQPQHF
>-|TRBV18|17|TRBD2|TRBJ2-5
TGTGCCAGCTCATCCCCCCTCTCCGGCGGGAGAAGGGAGACCCAGTACTTC
CASSSPLSGGRRETQYF
>-|TRBV6-5|15|TRBD1|TRBJ1-5
TGTGCCAGCAGTTACAACAGGGGGAGTAATCAGCCCCAGCATTTT
CASSYNRGSNQPQHF
>-|TRBV19|14|TRBD1|TRBJ1-1
TGTGCCAGTAGTATAACAGGGGTGAGCACTGAAGCTTTCTTT
CASSITGVSTEAFF
>-|TRBV7-9|18|-|TRBJ2-5
TGTGCCAGCAGCTTAGGGCGGGGGCGAGGGGGGGCTCAAGAGACCCAGTACTTC
CASSLGRGRGGAQETQYF
>once|TRBV30|12|-|TRBJ2-7
TGTGCCTGGAGTAAGGGGAACTACGAGCAGTACTTC
CAWSKGNYEQYF
>few|TRBV28|15|-|TRBJ2-7
TGTGCCAGCAGAAGTACAGCCACACTTACCTACGAGCAGTACTTC
CASRSTATLTYEQYF
>-|TRBV4-1|21|TRBD1|TRBJ1-2
TGCGCCAGCAGCCAACGCCCGGGGGCGGGACAGGGTGAAGGCTGGTACTATGGCTACACCTTC
CASSQRPGAGQGEGWYYGYTF
>-|TRBV11-3|13|-|TRBJ2-1
TGTGCCAGCAGCCAACTTGTAGGGGCTGAGCAGTTCTTC
CASSQLVGAEQFF
>-|TRBV5-5|19|-|TRBJ1-5
TGTGCCAGCAGCTGGACCCCCGGGGGGCAGGTAAGTAGGGATCAGCCCCAGCATTTT
CASSWTPGGQVSRDQPQHF
>-|TRBV19|14|-|TRBJ1-5
TGTGCCAGTAGTGGCAGGCCCAGTAATCAGCCCCAGCATTTT
CASSGRPSNQPQHF
>-|TRBV28|13|-|TRBJ1-6
TGTGCCAGCAGTTTCGTCCATAATTCACCCCTCCACTTT
CASSFVHNSPLHF
>few|TRBV28|14|-|TRBJ2-2
TGTGCCAGCAGTTTCCGGCAGACGACCGGGGAGCTGTTTTTT
CASSFRQTTGELFF
>-|TRBV11-1|13|-|TRBJ1-1
TGTGCCAGCAGCTTAGATAGAAGGCCCGAAGCTTTCTTT
CASSLDRRPEAFF
>few|TRBV2|14|TRBD1|TRBJ1-1
TGTGCCAGCAGTGGGACAGGGTTATCAGCTGAAGCTTTCTTT
CASSGTGLSAEAFF
>-|TRBV28|14|TRBD1|TRBJ2-5
TGTGCCAGCAGTTTGACAGGGGGGAAAGAGACCCAGTACTTC
CASSLTGGKETQYF
>-|TRBV28|14|-|TRBJ1-5
TGTGCCAGCAGTTGGACAGTCGGGGATCAGCCCCAGCATTTT
CASSWTVGDQPQHF